This TCR beta chain is from a study of T cell responses to AZD1222 COVID-19 vaccine. Sequencing was performed with immunoSEQ multiplex PCR; in TCRdb, only in-frame clones are kept and a portion is missing. The data hold more than 95,000 clones, with more than 85% observed a single time. Trimming removed 3 bases from V and 2 bases from J; junction bases left unmatched: 1. CDR1 and CDR2 from the germline V gene are MGHRA and YSYEKL. This CDR3 is 15 amino acids long. The sequencing used peripheral blood, collected on day 0 of AZD1222 vaccination. The V call is TRBV4-1, the J call TRBJ2-7; 13 bases line up with TRBD2. The source is an adult in good health. The CDR3 bases are TGCGCCAGCAGCCAGGGACTAGCGGGACCCTACGAGCAGTACTTC. Its translation: CASSQGLAGPYEQYF.